The table lists the clone carrying this T cell receptor beta chain with many counts. The target antigen is unknown. CDR1 is SGHRS, CDR2 YFSETQ, per germline. The V segment lost 0 bases and the J segment 4 bases; nucleotides outside the gene matches: 6. CDR3 length: 16 amino acids. This specimen belongs to a study of T cells in Graves' hyperthyroidism and ophthalmopathy. Study results and caveats: Ophthalmopathy was told apart from stable hyperthyroidism by a 13 V-J model.

Amplification yielded TCR beta CDR3 regions, with RNA transcripts as the source. The primer set for the first-round RT-PCR of the TCR CDR3 was HTBI. Each CDR3 protein is one row after TCRdb ran MiXCR on the multiplex PCR reads. Of approximately 400,000 distinct CDR3 sequences listed, about 19% are singletons. Calling Graves' hyperthyroidism stable meant ophthalmopathy did not progress within 18 months. Diagnoses were made from clinical symptoms, serum measures (thyroxine and TRAb), thyroid ultrasound and orbital computed tomography. PBMCs were derived from roughly 10 ml fresh peripheral blood. This sequence joins TRBV5-1 and TRBJ2-2; 7 positions match TRBD2. Sequencing was performed on blood. This TCR derives from a woman younger than 35 with Graves' hyperthyroidism. For the CDR3, the DNA is TGCGCCAGCAGCTTGGTCCCCGGGGAGGGCACCGGGGAGCTGTTTTTT. This codes for CASSLVPGEGTGELFF. Together with reference TRBV5-1 and TRBJ2-2, the CDR3 gives the full variable domain: KAGVTQTPRYLIKTRGQQVTLSCSPISGHRSVSWYQQTPGQGLQFLFEYFSETQRNKGNFPGRFSGRQFSNSRSEMNVSTLELGDSALYLCASSLVPGEGTGELFFGEGSRLTVL.